The sequence of this T cell receptor beta chain was determined in a study of metastatic and nonmetastatic thyroid tumors. Study-level information: Malignant and benign thyroid patients had repertoires compared in peripheral blood and tumor or nodule tissue.

Per the authors' pipeline: It was from CDR3 differences across clinicopathological groups that a distant-metastasis classifier for papillary thyroid cancer was built. TCRdb reanalyzed the PCR reads via MiXCR. TCRdb assigned the V and J calls; the authors' analysis was not used. This sample yields about 13,000 clones, of which 23% are seen a single time; 12% belongs to the top ten. General study points: Malignant tumors reportedly showed significantly higher TCR beta diversity than benign nodules in both blood and tumor.

Nobody among the patients had been given any treatment before thyroid surgery. In this sample, this clone is medium-sized. Its target is not known. Germline CDR1 MNHEY, CDR2 SVGAGI. V shed 0 bases and J 5 bases; nucleotides not matched to a gene: 3. The CDR3 is made up of 15 amino acids. The clonotype comes from a female donor with papillary thyroid cancer or a benign thyroid nodule (not recorded which). Some clones in this sample may be carry-over from other donors' samples. The chain couples TRBV6-5 to TRBJ1-5; 8 bases are shared with TRBD1. The sample consisted of adjacent normal tissue. This CDR3 is CASSYSTGEDQPQHF. Written as DNA, the CDR3 is TGTGCCAGCAGTTACTCGACAGGGGAGGATCAGCCCCAGCATTTT.